Presented here are 11 T cell receptor beta chains from one specimen sequenced in a study of cytomegalovirus exposure and HLA in healthy donors. 13 Jbeta primers and 60 Vbeta primers were used for the PCR. Only in-frame clones appear in the TCRdb table, and some are missing; sequencing was by immunoSEQ multiplex PCR. The sample lists about 120,000 clones; over 65% were seen once. The sequenced material came from PBMCs. The receptors stem from a man aged 25-45 years in good health and CMV-seropositive.

Of note for this clone: Other DNA sequences of this sample code for an identical CDR3. This chain uses TRBV5-1 with TRBJ2-7; 8 bases agree with TRBD1. Germline V gene lookup returns CDR1 SGHRS and CDR2 YFSETQ. The V segment lost 2 bases and the J segment 0 bases; nucleotides outside the gene matches: 4. The CDR3 loop spans 15 amino acids. The CDR3 loop is CASSLTGGSSYEQYF. The DNA for the CDR3 is TGCGCCAGCAGCTTAACAGGGGGAAGCTCCTACGAGCAGTACTTC. Together with reference TRBV5-1 and TRBJ2-7, the CDR3 gives the full variable domain: KAGVTQTPRYLIKTRGQQVTLSCSPISGHRSVSWYQQTPGQGLQFLFEYFSETQRNKGNFPGRFSGRQFSNSRSEMNVSTLELGDSALYLCASSLTGGSSYEQYFGPGTRLTVT.

J is TRBJ2-5 and V is TRBV7-8; TRBD2 matches 7 bases. CDR3 length: 15 residues. The V and J ends lost 5 bases and 6 bases, in that order; junction bases with no gene match: 12. The V gene's germline CDR1 is SGHVS and CDR2 FQNEAQ. The CDR3 sequence is CASSHHAGAGKTQYF. CDR3 nucleotides: TGTGCCAGCAGCCACCACGCGGGAGCCGGTAAGACCCAGTACTTC.

This clone was observed once. The chain carries TRBV6-1 and TRBJ1-6; TRBD1 agrees at 8 bases. This CDR3 is 16 amino acids long. In germline, CDR1 is MNHNS, CDR2 SASEGT. The ends lost 3 bases at V and 7 bases at J; junction bases unmatched: 8. CDR3: CASSDHRGTGNSPLHF. The CDR3 DNA is TGTGCCAGCAGTGACCACAGGGGGACGGGGAATTCACCCCTCCACTTT.

The rearrangement joins TRBV5-5 to TRBJ2-1; 10 bases line up with TRBD2. CDR1 SGHKS and CDR2 YYEKEE come from the germline V gene (reference sequence). The ends lost 4 bases at V and 1 base at J; junction bases unmatched: 11. The CDR3 runs to 18 residues. CDR3: CASSPFRSGRGSYNEQFF. The CDR3, as DNA: TGTGCCAGCAGCCCCTTTAGAAGCGGGAGGGGGTCCTACAATGAGCAGTTCTTC.

This clone was recorded a few times. CDR3 sequence: CASSSPRDTQYF. In DNA form, the CDR3 reads TGTGCCAGCAGCTCGCCTAGAGATACGCAGTATTTT. The rearrangement uses TRBV9 and TRBJ2-3; D not resolved. The CDR3 spans 12 residues. Per the germline V gene, CDR1 is SGDLS and CDR2 is YYNGEE. Trimming left V 4 bases short and J 5 bases short, with 8 bases between.

This chain links TRBV4-2 with TRBJ1-3; tentative D call: TRBD1 (6 bases). The CDR3 contains 14 residues. Trimming removed 1 base at V and 9 bases at J, with 13 bases between. CDR1 and CDR2 (germline): LGHNA, YNFKEQ. CDR3 bases: TGTGCCAGCAGCCAAGGACAGGACGTAGCCACCATATATTTT. It is translated as CASSQGQDVATIYF.

Only a few counts were recorded for this clone. The chain couples TRBV18 to TRBJ2-7; D remains ambiguous. Trimming pared 5 bases from V and 4 bases from J, leaving 15 bases between. CDR3 length: 14 residues. Germline CDR1 and CDR2: KGHSH and LQKENI. CDR3 amino acids: CASSSNPDKYEQYF. The CDR3 nucleotides are TGTGCCAGCTCATCAAACCCCGACAAATACGAGCAGTACTTC.

The chain couples TRBV5-8 to TRBJ2-3; TRBD1 might be the D (5 bases). CDR3 size: 15 residues. CDR1 SGHTS and CDR2 YDEGEE come from the germline V gene. The V and J ends lost 2 bases and 2 bases respectively, with 12 bases between them. Written as DNA, the CDR3 is TGTGCCAGCAGCTTAAGGCAGGGTCCCACAGATACGCAGTATTTT. Translated: CASSLRQGPTDTQYF.

This chain connects TRBV7-9 to TRBJ2-3, with 11 bases lining up with TRBD2. Trimming took 3 bases from V and 2 from J; bases not matched to a gene: 4. The CDR3 spans 16 residues. The germline V gene encodes CDR1 SEHNR and CDR2 FQNEAQ (reference sequence). For the CDR3, the DNA is TGTGCCAGCAGCTTTTTAGCGGGAGGGTTCACAGATACGCAGTATTTT. Translating it yields CASSFLAGGFTDTQYF. The entire variable domain, with the rest obtained from reference TRBV7-9 and TRBJ2-3, is as follows: DTGVSQNPRHKITKRGQNVTFRCDPISEHNRLYWYRQTLGQGPEFLTYFQNEAQLEKSRLLSDRFSAERPKGSFSTLEIQRTEQGDSAMYLCASSFLAGGFTDTQYFGPGTRLTVL.

The rearrangement links TRBV5-4 to TRBJ2-5; D possibly corresponds to TRBD2 (7 bases). From germline, CDR1 is SGHNT and CDR2 YYREEE (reference sequence). The CDR3 extends over 14 amino acids. Deletions cut 2 bases from V and 4 bases from J, with 12 bases between. The CDR3 nucleotides are TGTGCCAGCAGCTTCGGGGGGCCAGGAGAGACCCAGTACTTC. Translated: CASSFGGPGETQYF.

The rearrangement uses TRBV25-1 and TRBJ2-3; 13 nucleotides agree with TRBD2. V lost 4 bases and J lost 6; bases outside the gene matches: 10. The CDR3 extends over 17 amino acids. CDR1 is MGHDK, CDR2 SYGVNS, per germline. DNA for the CDR3: TGTGCCAGCAGTGCGATAACTAGCGGGAGGGCCTTGGATACGCAGTATTTT. It is translated as CASSAITSGRALDTQYF.